This TCR beta chain was sequenced for a study of prognosis after radiotherapy for stage I lung cancer. Overall study: Delivery of radiotherapy was by SBRT in 3 to 5 fractions at a biologically effective dose of at least 100 Gy.

This clonotype was seen ten or more times. Its target is not known. Findings and caveats of the study: Patients with metastases reportedly showed TRBV and TRBJ gene usage that differed from patients without metastases.

Genomic DNA yielded TCR beta CDR3, amplified by two-round multiplex PCR. The first round of PCR was done with primers that matched each TRBV and TRBJ gene. Each CDR3 protein gets one entry after TCRdb re-called the multiplex PCR reads with MiXCR. This repertoire shows 25,000 to 30,000 distinct CDR3 sequences, around 38% found once; its top ten account for around 33%. This CDR3 has 12 amino acids. CDR1 is SGDLS and CDR2 is YYNGEE in the germline V gene. With 5 bases removed from V and 4 bases from J, the gap between germline ends came to 9 bases. The V and J genes are TRBV9 and TRBJ1-2, with D maybe TRBD1 (6 bases). The sequence derives from a donor aged 50 or older with non-small cell lung cancer. This specimen consisted of PBMCs, obtained before or after stereotactic body radiation therapy (not recorded which). Here the CDR3 DNA reads TGTGCCAGCAGTACACAGGGCTATGGCTACACCTTC. Its protein product is CASSTQGYGYTF.